This TCR beta chain was identified in a study of CD8+ T cells in alopecia areata. Whole-study results and caveats: Higher clonality was seen in lesional scalp than in normal scalp, especially in alopecia totalis/universalis.

Specified treatment: oral pan-JAK inhibitor, 5-10 mg twice daily. Alopecia areata patients provided lesional scalp punch biopsies and peripheral blood. Concerning this clone: Its antigen remains unknown.

Sequencing templates came from extracted RNA that was reverse transcribed into cDNA. Method: immunoSEQ multiplex PCR; TCRdb's copy keeps in-frame clones and lacks some. The sample holds about 42,000 clones, roughly two thirds seen once. The CDR3 has 12 residues. V was pared by 8 bases and J by 1 base, with 5 bases of the junction left unmatched. The germline CDR1 and CDR2 sequences are SQVTM and ANQGSEA. The input for sequencing was CD8+ T cells sorted from blood, taken at week 4, from a patient treated with tofacitinib. This sequence was found in a human donor with alopecia areata. This sequence joins TRBV29-1 and TRBJ2-7, with 7 bases matching TRBD1. This chain's CDR3 is CSTLTGSYEQYF. CDR3 DNA: TGCAGCACGCTGACAGGGTCCTACGAGCAGTACTTC.